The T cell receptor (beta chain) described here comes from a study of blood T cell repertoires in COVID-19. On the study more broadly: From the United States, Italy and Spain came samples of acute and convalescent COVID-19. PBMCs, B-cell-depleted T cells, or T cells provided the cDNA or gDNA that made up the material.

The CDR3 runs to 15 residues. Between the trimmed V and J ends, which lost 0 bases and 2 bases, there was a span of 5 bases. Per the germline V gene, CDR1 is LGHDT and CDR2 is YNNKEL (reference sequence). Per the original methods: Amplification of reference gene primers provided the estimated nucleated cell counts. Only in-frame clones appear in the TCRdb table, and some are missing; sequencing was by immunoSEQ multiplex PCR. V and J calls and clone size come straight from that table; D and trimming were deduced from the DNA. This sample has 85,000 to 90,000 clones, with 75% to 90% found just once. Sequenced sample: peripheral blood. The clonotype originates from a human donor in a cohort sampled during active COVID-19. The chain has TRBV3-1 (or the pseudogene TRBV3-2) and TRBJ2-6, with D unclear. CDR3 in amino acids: CASSQDLAGANVLTF. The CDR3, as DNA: TGTGCCAGCAGCCAAGATTTAGCTGGGGCCAACGTCCTGACTTTC.